This section outlines one T cell receptor (beta chain) sequence together with its context. The data were taken from a study of CD8 T cells in Susac syndrome. The CDR3 totals 17 residues. Germline V gives CDR1 DFQATT, CDR2 SNEGSKA (reference sequence). V lost 1 base to trimming and J lost 0 bases; unmatched junction nucleotides: 7. The authors reverse transcribed roughly 0.5 to 1 ug RNA with random hexamers. The TCR beta CDR3 was amplified by immunoSEQ multiplex PCR across 54 Vbeta, 13 Jbeta. TCRdb redid the calling of the immunoSEQ multiplex PCR reads with MiXCR, one entry per CDR3 protein. The data show 100,000 to 150,000 distinct CDR3 sequences, more than 90% seen once. TCR beta sequencing was performed on blood CD8+ and CD4+ T cells. TEMRA cells were FACS-enriched, while CD8+ and CD4+ T cells were negatively isolated.

This clonotype was sampled from a human donor in good health. The chain has TRBV20-1 and TRBJ2-5; 11 nucleotides match TRBD2. Sequences were obtained from CD4+ T cells from PBMCs. CDR3 residues: CSARVGTGLADQETQYF. The DNA for the CDR3 is TGCAGTGCTAGAGTAGGTACGGGACTAGCGGACCAAGAGACCCAGTACTTC.